The source of this T cell receptor (beta chain) is a study of blood T cell repertoires in COVID-19. Across the study: Samples came from the United States, Italy and Spain, spanning acute and convalescent COVID-19. The analysed material was cDNA or gDNA that came from T cells, B-cell-depleted T cells, or PBMCs.

In the study's own analysis: Cell counts per sample came from amplifying reference gene primers. The repertoire was sequenced with immunoSEQ multiplex PCR; TCRdb's copy has only in-frame clones and lacks some. From that table come the V and J calls and clone size; the DNA was used to work out D and trimming. The sample comprises around 58,000 clones, about 90% of which are singletons, and approximately 13% rests with the top ten. Trimming removed 1 base from V and 0 bases from J, with 22 bases in between. CDR3 length: 20 amino acids. Germline V lookup: CDR1 LNHNV, CDR2 YYDKDF (reference sequence). Sequencing was carried out using peripheral blood. The rearrangement joins TRBV15 to TRBJ2-4; the D gene is possibly TRBD2 (5 bases). This TCR derives from a man in his sixties with active COVID-19. The CDR3 spells CATSRVSPSAGGLAKNIQYF. The CDR3 bases are TGTGCCACCAGCAGAGTCTCCCCGTCGGCCGGAGGACTAGCCAAAAACATTCAGTACTTC.